The 15 T cell receptor beta chains presented below share a single source sample, sequenced in a study of cytomegalovirus exposure and HLA in healthy donors. The PCR made use of 60 Vbeta and 13 Jbeta primers. Here immunoSEQ multiplex PCR was the method, and the copy in TCRdb shows in-frame clones only, minus some. The table has about 160,000 clones, 80% seen once. Input material: PBMCs. Receptor source: a woman between 50 and 59 years old in good health and CMV-seronegative.

Only one count was recorded for this clone. The J gene is TRBJ1-2, the V gene TRBV28, with TRBD1 matching over 10 bases. The V gene end was trimmed by 6 bases and the J gene end by 6 bases; junction bases not matched to a gene: 10. CDR3 length equals 15 residues. Germline-derived CDR1 and CDR2 are MDHEN and SYDVKM. The CDR3 spells CASRIPGQGRDGYTF. CDR3 coding DNA: TGTGCCAGCAGAATCCCGGGACAGGGGAGGGATGGCTACACCTTC.

This chain joins TRBV11-2 and TRBJ1-1; tentatively, D is TRBD1 (6 bases). V lost 2 bases and J 5 bases, leaving 9 bases between the germline ends. Germline V CDR1 and CDR2: SGHAT, FQNNGV. This CDR3 has 13 amino acids. CDR3 amino acids: CASSLSRGTEAFF. In DNA, the CDR3 is TGTGCCAGCAGCTTAAGCAGGGGAACTGAAGCTTTCTTT.

This clone was observed once. The V gene is TRBV6-5, the J gene TRBJ1-2; no clear D. Trimming removed 6 bases at V and 8 bases at J, with 13 bases between. The germline V gene encodes CDR1 MNHEY and CDR2 SVGAGI. This CDR3 region has 12 residues. CDR3 bases: TGTGCCAGCAGCGGCGAGGCGGTAGGCTACACCTTC. Residues: CASSGEAVGYTF.

This clone was seen more than once but under ten times. The J gene is TRBJ2-5, the V gene TRBV9, with 12 bases lining up with TRBD1. Germline V CDR1 and CDR2: SGDLS, YYNGEE. The CDR3 contains 13 residues. Trimming cost V 10 bases and J 5 bases; bases outside gene matches: 6. The CDR3 nucleotides read TGTGCCGGCCGGGACAGGGGGCTCGAGACCCAGTACTTC. It encodes CAGRDRGLETQYF.

V gene TRBV29-1 combines with J gene TRBJ2-7; no clear D. The germline V and J ends were trimmed by 4 bases and 0 bases, with 10 bases remaining between them. The CDR3 is 13 residues long. The V gene's germline CDR1 is SQVTM and CDR2 ANQGSEA. CDR3 region: CSVVGSLSYEQYF. As DNA, the CDR3 is TGCAGCGTTGTTGGCTCCCTCTCCTACGAGCAGTACTTC.

The CDR3 region is CASSLMLLPSSGELFF. CDR3 in DNA: TGTGCCAGCAGCTTGATGCTCCTACCCTCCTCCGGGGAGCTGTTTTTT. This chain joins TRBV5-5 and TRBJ2-2; no definite D call. Deletions cut 1 base from V and 6 bases from J, with 16 bases between. The CDR3 has 16 residues. Germline-derived CDR1 and CDR2 are SGHKS and YYEKEE (reference sequence). The full variable domain, in which reference TRBV5-5 and TRBJ2-2 provide the parts outside the CDR3, is DAGVTQSPTHLIKTRGQQVTLRCSPISGHKSVSWYQQVLGQGPQFIFQYYEKEERGRGNFPDRFSARQFPNYSSELNVNALLLGDSALYLCASSLMLLPSSGELFFGEGSRLTVL.

The genes are TRBV5-6 and TRBJ2-2, with 9 bases aligning to TRBD2. Losses at the gene ends were 5 bases for V and 3 bases for J; bases not matched to a gene: 11. CDR3 size: 17 residues. Germline CDR1 SGHDT, CDR2 YYEEEE. The DNA of the CDR3 is TGTGCCAGCAGACACCAGCGGGGGGCGGAGGACACCGGGGAGCTGTTTTTT. Protein: CASRHQRGAEDTGELFF.

V gene TRBV14 combines with J gene TRBJ2-5; D remains unclear. Germline V gives CDR1 SGHDN, CDR2 FVKESK. Trimming stripped 2 bases from V and 0 bases from J, with 13 bases between. The CDR3 spans 16 residues. As DNA, the CDR3 is TGTGCCAGCAGCCAACTACAAACAGAGTACCAAGAGACCCAGTACTTC. This translates into CASSQLQTEYQETQYF.

J is TRBJ1-2 and V is TRBV6-5; 8 bases align to TRBD1. V shed 6 bases, J shed 4 bases, and the junction held 7 bases outside the gene matches. The CDR3 consists of 14 residues. Germline V gene sequence: CDR1 MNHEY, CDR2 SVGAGI. As DNA, the CDR3 is TGTGCCAGCAGGACGACAGGGGAAGGCTATGGCTACACCTTC. It translates to CASRTTGEGYGYTF.

The chain recombines TRBV5-1 with TRBJ2-3, with a possible D match to TRBD1 (5 bases). Deletions cut 1 base from V and 2 bases from J, with 8 bases between. This CDR3 has 14 amino acids. Germline V lookup: CDR1 SGHRS, CDR2 YFSETQ. The CDR3 protein is CASSLTGTTDTQYF. The CDR3 nucleotides are TGCGCCAGCAGCTTGACAGGTACCACAGATACGCAGTATTTT.

CDR3 sequence: CASSQVQGQALNGYTF. The CDR3 bases are TGCGCCAGCAGCCAAGTACAGGGCCAAGCCCTCAATGGCTACACCTTC. The V gene is TRBV4-3, the J gene TRBJ1-2; possible D gene TRBD1, 6 bases. CDR1 and CDR2 (germline): LGHNA, YSLEER. V lost 1 base to trimming and J lost 6 bases, with 18 bases between them. CDR3 length equals 16 residues.

V gene TRBV6-1 combines with J gene TRBJ1-1, with D possibly being TRBD1 (6 bases). Trimming took off 5 bases at V and 5 bases at J, with 18 bases between the two ends. The CDR3 runs to 15 residues. Per germline, CDR1 MNHNS and CDR2 SASEGT. The CDR3 region is CASSRDILPGTEAFF. The CDR3 nucleotides are TGTGCCAGCAGTCGGGACATCCTCCCGGGGACTGAAGCTTTCTTT.

The chain carries TRBV4-2 and TRBJ2-1; 12 nucleotides agree with TRBD2. From germline, CDR1 is LGHNA and CDR2 YNFKEQ. Germline trimming cut 0 bases from V and 6 bases from J; bases unmatched to any gene: 18. The CDR3 has 21 amino acids. Written as DNA, the CDR3 is TGTGCCAGCAGCCAAGAGGCTCCTAGCGGGAGGGCCAAGGGTTCCCTCAATGAGCAGTTCTTC. Protein: CASSQEAPSGRAKGSLNEQFF.

The chain couples TRBV2 to TRBJ1-4; no reliable D call. This CDR3 is built from 15 residues. Trimming cost V 4 bases and J 0 bases, with 9 bases left between them. Germline V gene sequence: CDR1 SNHLY, CDR2 FYNNEI. CDR3: CASSVLGATNEKLFF. CDR3 bases: TGTGCCAGCAGTGTCCTCGGTGCAACTAATGAAAAACTGTTTTTT.

The chain has TRBV10-3 and TRBJ2-3; D gene unclear. CDR1 ENHRY and CDR2 SYGVKD come from the germline V gene. V was clipped by 6 bases and J by 3 bases, with 4 bases between them. There are 11 residues in the CDR3. This CDR3 is CAIRRTDTQYF. In DNA form, the CDR3 reads TGTGCCATCAGACGGACAGATACGCAGTATTTT.